The clone carrying this T cell receptor (beta chain) appeared once. This sample is drawn from a study of blood T cell repertoires in COVID-19. Generated by immunoSEQ multiplex PCR, the TCRdb table keeps only in-frame clones and is missing some. The data hold about 270,000 clones, with 91% observed a single time. Sequenced input: PBMCs or T cells enriched from blood (not recorded which). This receptor was obtained from a man in his forties or fifties who had been exposed to COVID-19.

CDR3 bases: TGTGCCAGCAGTGAAGACCCGTCGGCACTAGCGTACTACGAGCAGTACTTC. This translates into CASSEDPSALAYYEQYF. V usage is TRBV6-1 and J usage is TRBJ2-7; TRBD2 agrees at 7 bases. V lost 1 base, J lost 3 bases, and 12 bases stayed unmatched. CDR1 is MNHNS and CDR2 is SASEGT in the germline V gene. The CDR3 spans 17 residues.